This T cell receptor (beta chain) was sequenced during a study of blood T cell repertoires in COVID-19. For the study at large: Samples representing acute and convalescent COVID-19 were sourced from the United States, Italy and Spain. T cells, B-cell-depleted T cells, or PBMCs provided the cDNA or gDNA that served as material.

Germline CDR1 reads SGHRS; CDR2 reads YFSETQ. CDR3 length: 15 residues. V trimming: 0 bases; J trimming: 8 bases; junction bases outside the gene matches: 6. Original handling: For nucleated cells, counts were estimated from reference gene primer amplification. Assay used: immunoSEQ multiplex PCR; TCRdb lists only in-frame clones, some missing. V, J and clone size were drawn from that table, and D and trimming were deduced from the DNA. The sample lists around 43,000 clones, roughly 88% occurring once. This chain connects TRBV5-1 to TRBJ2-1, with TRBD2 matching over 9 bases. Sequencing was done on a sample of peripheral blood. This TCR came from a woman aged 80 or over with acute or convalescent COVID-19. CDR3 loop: CASSLGSGRVDEQFF. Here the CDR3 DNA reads TGCGCCAGCAGCTTGGGTAGCGGGAGAGTAGATGAGCAGTTCTTC.